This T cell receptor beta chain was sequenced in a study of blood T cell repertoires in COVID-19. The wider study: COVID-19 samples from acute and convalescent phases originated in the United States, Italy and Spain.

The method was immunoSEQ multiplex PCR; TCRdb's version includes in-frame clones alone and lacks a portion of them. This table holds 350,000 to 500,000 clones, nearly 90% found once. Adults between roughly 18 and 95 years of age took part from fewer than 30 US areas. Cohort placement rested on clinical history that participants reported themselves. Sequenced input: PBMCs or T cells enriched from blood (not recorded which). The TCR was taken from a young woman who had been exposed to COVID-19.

CDR3 region: CASSPLSGQGISPLHF. CDR3 nucleotides: TGTGCCAGCTCACCATTATCGGGACAGGGAATATCACCCCTCCACTTT. V gene TRBV18 combines with J gene TRBJ1-6; 9 bases are a match to TRBD1. CDR1 and CDR2 (germline): KGHSH, LQKENI. This CDR3 has 16 amino acids. Trimming at V came to 2 bases and at J to 10 bases, leaving 9 bases not matched to a gene.